Reported below is one T cell receptor (beta chain). What antigen it recognizes has not been identified. Nothing much larger sits one base from this clone, and base qualities are not available. The data are from a study of T cell responses to AZD1222 COVID-19 vaccine listed by TCRdb under 2021. In terms of the full investigation: A total of more than 230 trial participants underwent TCR sequencing, of whom nearly 210 received two doses of AZD1222 and about 25 received two doses of the MenACWY control vaccine. Enrollment into the trials was organized by age into subgroups of 18-55, 56-69 and 70-plus years, and those subgroups contained roughly 150, 30 and 60 TCR-sequenced participants, respectively. The study at large found these results: A significant rise in spike-specific TCR breadth and depth was observed after two AZD1222 doses relative to day 0 and relative to MenACWY recipients. Conclusions about previously exposed vaccinees were limited because only six AZD1222 recipients were SARS-CoV-2 seropositive at baseline. Reportedly, close to half of the unique spike-specific TCRs recognized epitopes lying outside the regions that are mutated in the B.1.351 and B.1.1.7 variants. Participants were mostly white British and included more females than males, and it was suggested by the authors that clonal diversity may have been underestimated. The whole spike protein was spanned by vaccine-associated CD4 TCRs, and dominant responses were seen in regions 160-218 and 743-854. Because no day 14 peak-response samples were available, repertoires were characterized only after the peak T cell response. In the small 56-69-year group, the increase in depth fell short of significance, most likely because of low power.

The CDR3 covers 13 residues, taking in both the cysteine and the phenylalanine. Just the 39-base CDR3 DNA is kept, in frame starting at base 1. The CDR3 regions of human TCRbeta chains were subjected to immunosequencing. On the study's bioinformatics: TCRs in the repertoires were compared against a reference library of SARS-CoV-2-specific TCRs that had been generated with the MIRA antigen-specificity platform. Breadth meant the fraction of unique TCRs that were SARS-CoV-2-associated, whereas depth meant the fraction of total T cells that were SARS-CoV-2-associated. Using the MIRA data, each spike-specific TCR was assigned both to the spike region to which the TCR was reactive and to a CD4 or CD8 class. Log10-transformed breadth and depth values were compared by one-way ANOVA with Sidak's multiple comparisons tests. TCRdb re-hosts the immuneACCESS table, in-frame sequences only. Its copies lack some clones; in the studies checked, an unresolved V gene accounts for under half of them, and the cause for the rest is not known. That table furnishes V, J and clone size, whereas the DNA furnished D and trimming. The sample table lists around 150,000 clones, 92% of them with a count of one. Together, the top ten hold roughly 4.4% of the sample.

In light of the paper, this sample's time point label describes: baseline before first vaccination. The treatment or condition tag for this specimen amounts to: meningococcal conjugate vaccine given as trial control. Samples from vaccinated people were obtained from the UK trials COV001 and COV002, which included a single-blind randomized controlled phase 2/3 trial of AZD1222 (ChAdOx1 nCoV-19) in healthy adults. For TCRbeta chain sequencing, PBMC samples were collected from trial participants at day 0 and at day 28 after the second dose. Recombination connected TRBV21-1 to TRBJ1-4. TRBV21-1 is recorded as a pseudogene. The origin of this receptor is an adult in good health. Here the sequenced sample was peripheral blood, taken on day 0 of MenACWY control vaccination. The nucleotide sequence reads TGTGCCAGCAGCCCCGGCGGGCGGGAAAAACTGTTTTTT. Its protein reads: CASSPGGREKLFF.